This TCR beta chain was captured by sequencing in a study of cytomegalovirus exposure and HLA in healthy donors. Germline V gene sequence: CDR1 WNHNN, CDR2 SYGVQD (reference sequence). V lost 0 bases, J lost 7 bases, and 10 bases stayed unmatched. CDR3 length equals 16 residues. Amplification used 60 Vbeta primers and 13 Jbeta primers. Only in-frame clones appear in the TCRdb table, and some are missing; sequencing was by immunoSEQ multiplex PCR. The profile shows roughly 180,000 clones, 80% of them singletons. Specimen: PBMCs. The chain couples TRBV10-1 to TRBJ1-1; 8 nucleotides agree with TRBD1. This TCR derives from a woman aged 25 to 39 in good health and CMV-seronegative. CDR3 amino acids: CASSESPLTGQGEAFF. The CDR3 region has the DNA TGCGCCAGCAGTGAGTCCCCTTTAACCGGACAGGGTGAAGCTTTCTTT.